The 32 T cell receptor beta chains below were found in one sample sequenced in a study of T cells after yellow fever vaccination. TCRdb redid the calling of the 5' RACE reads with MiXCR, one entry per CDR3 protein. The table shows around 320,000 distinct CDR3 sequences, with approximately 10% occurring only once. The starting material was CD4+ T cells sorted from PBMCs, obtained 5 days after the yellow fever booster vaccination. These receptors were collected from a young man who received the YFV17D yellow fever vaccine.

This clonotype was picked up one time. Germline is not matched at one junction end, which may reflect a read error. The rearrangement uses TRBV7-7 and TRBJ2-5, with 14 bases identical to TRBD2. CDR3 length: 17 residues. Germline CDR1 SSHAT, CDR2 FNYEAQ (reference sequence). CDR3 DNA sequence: TGTGCTAGCAGCCCAGGAGGACTAGCGGGGGGCCAAGAGACCCAGTACTTC. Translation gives CASSPGGLAGGQETQYF.

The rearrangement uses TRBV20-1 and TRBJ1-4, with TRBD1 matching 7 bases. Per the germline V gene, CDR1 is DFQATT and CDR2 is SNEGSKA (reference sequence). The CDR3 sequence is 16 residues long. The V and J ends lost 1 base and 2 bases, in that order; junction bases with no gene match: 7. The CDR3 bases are TGCAGTGCTAGAGTTAGAGGGGGCTCCACTAATGAAAAACTGTTTTTT. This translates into CSARVRGGSTNEKLFF.

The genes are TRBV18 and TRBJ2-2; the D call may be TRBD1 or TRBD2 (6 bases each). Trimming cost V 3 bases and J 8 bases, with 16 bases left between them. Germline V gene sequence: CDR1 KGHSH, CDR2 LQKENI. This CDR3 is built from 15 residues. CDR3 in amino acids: CASSPQPSGAGELFF. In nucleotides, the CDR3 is TGTGCCAGCTCACCGCAACCATCGGGGGCAGGGGAGCTGTTTTTT.

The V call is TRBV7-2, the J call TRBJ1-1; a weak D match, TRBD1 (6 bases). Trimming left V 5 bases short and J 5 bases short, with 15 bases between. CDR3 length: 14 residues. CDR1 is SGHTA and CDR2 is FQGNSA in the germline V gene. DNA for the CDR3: TGTGCCAGCAGCCGAGGGGGGCGGCAGACTGAAGCTTTCTTT. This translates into CASSRGGRQTEAFF.

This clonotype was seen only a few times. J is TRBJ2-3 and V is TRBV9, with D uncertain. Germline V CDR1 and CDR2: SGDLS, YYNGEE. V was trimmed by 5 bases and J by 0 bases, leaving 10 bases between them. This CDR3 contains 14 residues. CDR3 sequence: CASSASASTDTQYF. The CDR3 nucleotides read TGTGCCAGCAGTGCGAGCGCGAGCACAGATACGCAGTATTTT.

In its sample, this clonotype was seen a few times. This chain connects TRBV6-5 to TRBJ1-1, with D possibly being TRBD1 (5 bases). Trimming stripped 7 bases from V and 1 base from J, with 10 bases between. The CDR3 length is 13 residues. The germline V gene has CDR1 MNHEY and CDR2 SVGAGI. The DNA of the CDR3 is TGTGCCAGCATCACCGGGGGGAACACTGAAGCTTTCTTT. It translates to CASITGGNTEAFF.

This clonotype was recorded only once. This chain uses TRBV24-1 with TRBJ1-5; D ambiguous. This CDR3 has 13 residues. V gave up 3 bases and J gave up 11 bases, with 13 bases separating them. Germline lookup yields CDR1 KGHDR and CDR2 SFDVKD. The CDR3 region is CATSDPSFRSQHF. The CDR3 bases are TGTGCCACCAGTGATCCCAGTTTCAGATCCCAGCATTTT.

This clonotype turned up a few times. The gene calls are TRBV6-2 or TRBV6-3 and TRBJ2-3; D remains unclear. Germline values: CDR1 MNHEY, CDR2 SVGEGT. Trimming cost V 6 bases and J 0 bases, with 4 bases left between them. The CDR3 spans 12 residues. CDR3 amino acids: CASRESTDTQYF. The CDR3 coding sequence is TGTGCCAGCAGGGAGAGCACAGATACGCAGTATTTT.

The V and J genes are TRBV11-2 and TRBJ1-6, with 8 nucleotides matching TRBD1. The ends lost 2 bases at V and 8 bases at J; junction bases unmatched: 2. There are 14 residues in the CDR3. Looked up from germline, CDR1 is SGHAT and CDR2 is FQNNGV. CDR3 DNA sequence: TGTGCCAGCAGCTTACTGACAGGGGATTCACCCCTCCACTTT. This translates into CASSLLTGDSPLHF.

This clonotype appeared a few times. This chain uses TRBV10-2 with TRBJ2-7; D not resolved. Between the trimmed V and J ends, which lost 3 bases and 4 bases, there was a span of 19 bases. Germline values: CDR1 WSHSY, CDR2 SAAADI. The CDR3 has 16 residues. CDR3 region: CASSDLLGQATYEQYF. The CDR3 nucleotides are TGCGCCAGCAGTGATCTTCTAGGGCAGGCAACGTACGAGCAGTACTTC.

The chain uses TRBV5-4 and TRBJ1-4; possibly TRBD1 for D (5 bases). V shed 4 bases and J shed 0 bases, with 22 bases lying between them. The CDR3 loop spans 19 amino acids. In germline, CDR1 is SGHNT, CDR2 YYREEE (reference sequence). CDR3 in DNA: TGTGCCAGCAGCCGTGTCGGGCAGGGACTACCTGCAACTAATGAAAAACTGTTTTTT. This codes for CASSRVGQGLPATNEKLFF.

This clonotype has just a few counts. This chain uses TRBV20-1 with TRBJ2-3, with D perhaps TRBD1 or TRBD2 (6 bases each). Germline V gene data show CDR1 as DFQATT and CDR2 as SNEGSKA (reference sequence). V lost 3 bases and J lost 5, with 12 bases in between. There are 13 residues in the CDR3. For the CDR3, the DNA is TGCAGTGCTAGCGGGGGCAATAAAGATACGCAGTATTTT. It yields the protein CSASGGNKDTQYF.

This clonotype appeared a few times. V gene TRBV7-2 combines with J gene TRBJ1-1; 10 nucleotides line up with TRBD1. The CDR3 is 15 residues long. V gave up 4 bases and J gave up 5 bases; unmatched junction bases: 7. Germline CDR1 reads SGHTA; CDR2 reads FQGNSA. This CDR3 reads CASSSDRGRWTEAFF. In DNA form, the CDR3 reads TGTGCCAGCAGCTCCGACAGGGGGCGGTGGACTGAAGCTTTCTTT. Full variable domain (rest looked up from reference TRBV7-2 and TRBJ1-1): GAGVSQSPSNKVTEKGKDVELRCDPISGHTALYWYRQSLGQGLEFLIYFQGNSAPDKSGLPSDRFSAERTGGSVSTLTIQRTQQEDSAVYLCASSSDRGRWTEAFFGQGTRLTVV.

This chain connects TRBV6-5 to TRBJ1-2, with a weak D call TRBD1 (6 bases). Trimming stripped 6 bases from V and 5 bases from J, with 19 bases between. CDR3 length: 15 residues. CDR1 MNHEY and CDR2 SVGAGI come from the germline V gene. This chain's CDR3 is CASSRYREGGYGYTF. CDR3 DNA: TGTGCCAGCAGCCGTTACAGGGAGGGAGGGTATGGCTACACCTTC.

The CDR3 here is CASSLFRGVEQPQHF. The CDR3 nucleotides read TGTGCCAGCAGCTTATTCCGAGGGGTAGAACAGCCCCAGCATTTT. V gene TRBV7-2 combines with J gene TRBJ1-5, with D possibly being TRBD1 (5 bases). Germline V gives CDR1 SGHTA, CDR2 FQGNSA. V was cut by 2 bases and J by 7 bases, with 15 bases left in between. This CDR3 contains 15 residues. The entire variable domain, with the rest obtained from reference TRBV7-2 and TRBJ1-5, is as follows: GAGVSQSPSNKVTEKGKDVELRCDPISGHTALYWYRQSLGQGLEFLIYFQGNSAPDKSGLPSDRFSAERTGGSVSTLTIQRTQQEDSAVYLCASSLFRGVEQPQHFGDGTRLSIL.

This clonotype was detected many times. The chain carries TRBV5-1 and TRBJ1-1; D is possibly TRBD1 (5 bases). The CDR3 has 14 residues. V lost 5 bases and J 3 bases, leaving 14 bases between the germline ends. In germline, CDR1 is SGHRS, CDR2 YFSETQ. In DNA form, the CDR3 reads TGCGCCAGCAGGCTTCAAACAGGCTACACTGAAGCTTTCTTT. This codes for CASRLQTGYTEAFF.

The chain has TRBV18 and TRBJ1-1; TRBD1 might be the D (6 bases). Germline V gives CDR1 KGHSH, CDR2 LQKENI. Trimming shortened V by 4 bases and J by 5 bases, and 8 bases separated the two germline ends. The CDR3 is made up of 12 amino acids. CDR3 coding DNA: TGTGCCAGCTCACACAGGGAGACTGAAGCTTTCTTT. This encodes CASSHRETEAFF.

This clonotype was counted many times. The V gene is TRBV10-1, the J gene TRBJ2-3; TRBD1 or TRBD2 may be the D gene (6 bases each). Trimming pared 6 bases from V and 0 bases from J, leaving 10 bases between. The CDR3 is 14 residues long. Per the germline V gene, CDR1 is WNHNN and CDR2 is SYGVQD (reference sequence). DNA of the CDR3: TGCGCCAGCAGCAACGGGGGCAGCACAGATACGCAGTATTTT. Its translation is CASSNGGSTDTQYF.

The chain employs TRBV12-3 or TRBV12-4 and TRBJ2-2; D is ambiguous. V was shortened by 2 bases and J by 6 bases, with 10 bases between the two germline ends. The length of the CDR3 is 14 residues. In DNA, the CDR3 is TGTGCCAGCAGTTTACGGTCGGGCGCCGGGGAGCTGTTTTTT. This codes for CASSLRSGAGELFF.

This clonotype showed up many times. DNA for the CDR3: TGTGCCAGCAGCTTAGGGTCCCTAGCGGGGATCCAAGAGACCCAGTACTTC. Protein sequence: CASSLGSLAGIQETQYF. The chain combines TRBV11-2 with TRBJ2-5, with 9 bases that match TRBD2. The CDR3 has 17 amino acids. CDR1 and CDR2 (germline): SGHAT, FQNNGV. V shed 1 base, J shed 1 base, and the junction held 7 bases outside the gene matches.

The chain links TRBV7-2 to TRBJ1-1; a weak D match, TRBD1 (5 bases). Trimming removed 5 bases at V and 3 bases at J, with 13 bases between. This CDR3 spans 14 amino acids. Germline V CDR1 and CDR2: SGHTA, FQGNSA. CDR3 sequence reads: CASSATASDTEAFF. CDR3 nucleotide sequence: TGTGCCAGCAGCGCGACAGCGTCTGACACTGAAGCTTTCTTT.

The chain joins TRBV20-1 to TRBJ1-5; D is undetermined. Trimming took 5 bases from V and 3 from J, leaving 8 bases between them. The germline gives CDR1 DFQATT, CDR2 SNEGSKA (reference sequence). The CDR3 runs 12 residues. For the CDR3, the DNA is TGCAGTGCTGCAACAGTCAATCAGCCCCAGCATTTT. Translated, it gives CSAATVNQPQHF.

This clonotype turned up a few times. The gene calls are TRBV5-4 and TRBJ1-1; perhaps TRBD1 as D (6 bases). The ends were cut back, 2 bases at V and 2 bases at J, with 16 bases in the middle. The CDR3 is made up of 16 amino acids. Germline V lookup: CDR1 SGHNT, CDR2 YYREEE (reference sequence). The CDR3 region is CASSFDVTQGNTEAFF. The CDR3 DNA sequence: TGTGCCAGCAGCTTTGATGTTACACAGGGAAACACTGAAGCTTTCTTT. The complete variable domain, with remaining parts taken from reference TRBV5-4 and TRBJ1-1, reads ETGVTQSPTHLIKTRGQQVTLRCSSQSGHNTVSWYQQALGQGPQFIFQYYREEENGRGNFPPRFSGLQFPNYSSELNVNALELDDSALYLCASSFDVTQGNTEAFFGQGTRLTVV.

The CDR3 sequence: CASSQSSGGRYEQYF. The CDR3 bases are TGTGCCAGCAGCCAATCGAGCGGGGGTAGGTACGAGCAGTACTTC. The J gene is TRBJ2-7, the V gene TRBV16; 8 bases align to TRBD2. CDR3 length: 15 residues. Germline CDR1 and CDR2: KGHSY and FQNENV. V dropped 0 bases and J dropped 4; count of bases not matched to a gene: 5.

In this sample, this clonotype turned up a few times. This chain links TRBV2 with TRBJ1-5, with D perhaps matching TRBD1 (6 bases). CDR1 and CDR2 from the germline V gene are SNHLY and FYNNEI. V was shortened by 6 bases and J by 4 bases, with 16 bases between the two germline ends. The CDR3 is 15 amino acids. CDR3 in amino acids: CASSADRSWNQPQHF. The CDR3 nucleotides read TGTGCCAGCAGCGCTGACAGGTCCTGGAATCAGCCCCAGCATTTT.

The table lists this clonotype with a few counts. In nucleotides, the CDR3 is TGTGCCAGCAGCTGGGGGGCAGGGCTCCACTCGGGTGAAGCTTTCTTT. Its protein is CASSWGAGLHSGEAFF. The genes are TRBV27 and TRBJ1-1, with D possibly TRBD1 on 6 matching bases. This CDR3 region has 16 residues. The germline CDR1 and CDR2 sequences are MNHEY and SMNVEV (reference sequence). Trimming took 6 bases from V and 7 from J, leaving 24 bases between them.

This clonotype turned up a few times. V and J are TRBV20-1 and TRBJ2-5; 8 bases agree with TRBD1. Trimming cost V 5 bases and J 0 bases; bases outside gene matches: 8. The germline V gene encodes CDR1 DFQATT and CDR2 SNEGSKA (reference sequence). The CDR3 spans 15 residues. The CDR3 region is CSADRGSEYQETQYF. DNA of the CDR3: TGCAGTGCTGACAGGGGCAGCGAGTACCAAGAGACCCAGTACTTC.

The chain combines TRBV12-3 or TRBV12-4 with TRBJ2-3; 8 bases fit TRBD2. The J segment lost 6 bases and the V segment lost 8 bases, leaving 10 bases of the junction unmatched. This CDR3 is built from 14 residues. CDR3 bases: TGTGCCAGCGGTTCGGGGGGGCTAATCGATACGCAGTATTTT. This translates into CASGSGGLIDTQYF.

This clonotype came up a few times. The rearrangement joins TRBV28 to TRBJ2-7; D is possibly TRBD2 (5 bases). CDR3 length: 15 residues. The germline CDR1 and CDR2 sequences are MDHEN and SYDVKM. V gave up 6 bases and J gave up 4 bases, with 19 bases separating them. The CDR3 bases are TGTGCCAGCAGCCCTTTGGGTGGTACGGGGTACGAGCAGTACGTC. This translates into CASSPLGGTGYEQYV.

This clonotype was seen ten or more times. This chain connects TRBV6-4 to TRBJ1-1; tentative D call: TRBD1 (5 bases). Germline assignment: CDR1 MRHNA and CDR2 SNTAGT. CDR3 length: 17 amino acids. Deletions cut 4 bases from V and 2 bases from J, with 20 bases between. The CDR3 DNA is TGTGCCAGCAGTGGCTCTTCCGGGACCGAAAGAAACACTGAAGCTTTCTTT. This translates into CASSGSSGTERNTEAFF.

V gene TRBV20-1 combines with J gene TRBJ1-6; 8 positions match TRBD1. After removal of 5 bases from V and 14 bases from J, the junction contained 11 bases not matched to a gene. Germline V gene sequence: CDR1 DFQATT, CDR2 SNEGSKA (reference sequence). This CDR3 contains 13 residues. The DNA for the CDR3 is TGCAGTGCTCCAACGACCAGGGGGCCCACCCTCCACTTT. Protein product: CSAPTTRGPTLHF.

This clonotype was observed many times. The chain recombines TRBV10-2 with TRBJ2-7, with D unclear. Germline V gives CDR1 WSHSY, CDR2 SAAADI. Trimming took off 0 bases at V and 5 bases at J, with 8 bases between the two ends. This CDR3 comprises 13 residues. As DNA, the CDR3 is TGCGCCAGCAGTGAGTCGCAGAGAAACGAGCAGTACTTC. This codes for CASSESQRNEQYF.